This entry concerns a single T cell receptor (beta chain). Authors' analysis steps: Estimation of nucleated cell counts relied on the amplification of reference gene primers. The protocol was immunoSEQ multiplex PCR, while the TCRdb copy is restricted to in-frame clones and leaves out a portion. D and trimming come from the DNA, and the V and J calls and clone size come from that table. The table shows 230,000 or so clones, with around 89% occurring only once. The data belong to a study of blood T cell repertoires in COVID-19. Background on the study: PBMCs, B-cell-depleted T cells, or T cells provided the cDNA or gDNA that made up the material.

Cohorts were assigned according to the clinical history that participants reported. With 3 bases clipped from V and 2 bases from J, the junction kept 0 bases outside the gene matches. Germline CDR1 and CDR2: SGHTA and FQGNSA. This CDR3 is 13 amino acids long. The TCR was taken from a woman aged 35 to 49 with acute COVID-19. Sequencing used PBMCs or T cells enriched from blood (not recorded which). The chain employs TRBV7-2 and TRBJ1-2, with 7 bases aligning to TRBD1. The DNA for the CDR3 is TGTGCCAGCAGCTTGGGACAGAACTATGGCTACACCTTC. Amino acid sequence: CASSLGQNYGYTF.